These 5 T cell receptor beta chains were all obtained from the same sample, sequenced in a study of blood T cell repertoires in COVID-19. The protocol was immunoSEQ multiplex PCR, while the TCRdb copy is restricted to in-frame clones and leaves out a portion. The sample has 300,000 to 450,000 clones, more than 85% seen once; the top ten hold 3%. Sequencing was performed on peripheral blood. The source of these receptors is a human donor in a cohort sampled during active COVID-19.

This clone occurred many times. The chain employs TRBV27 and TRBJ2-7; 8 bases align to TRBD2. Germline CDR1 MNHEY, CDR2 SMNVEV (reference sequence). The V and J ends lost 2 bases and 4 bases, in that order; junction bases with no gene match: 7. The CDR3 sequence is 15 residues long. The CDR3 protein is CASSLKGLDYYEQYF. DNA for the CDR3: TGTGCCAGCAGTTTAAAGGGACTAGATTATTACGAGCAGTACTTC.

This clone occurred once. The identical CDR3 is also encoded by other nucleotide sequences in the sample. V and J are TRBV30 and TRBJ2-3; 7 bases fit TRBD1. The CDR3 extends over 14 amino acids. Germline V gene sequence: CDR1 GTSNPN, CDR2 SVGIG (reference sequence). V lost 4 bases and J lost 0; bases outside the gene matches: 4. CDR3 nucleotide sequence: TGTGCCTGGAAGCAGGGGGTCAGCACAGATACGCAGTATTTT. Its translation is CAWKQGVSTDTQYF.

This clone was recorded a few times. The chain links TRBV27 to TRBJ1-5; TRBD1 aligns across 11 bases. With 5 bases clipped from V and 3 bases from J, the junction kept 3 bases outside the gene matches. From germline, CDR1 is MNHEY and CDR2 SMNVEV (reference sequence). The CDR3 covers 15 residues. CDR3 DNA sequence: TGTGCCAGCAGTCCGGGACAGGGGGTCAATCAGCCCCAGCATTTT. Translated: CASSPGQGVNQPQHF.

This clone has just one count. The chain combines TRBV3-1 (or the pseudogene TRBV3-2) with TRBJ2-5; D possibly corresponds to TRBD1 (6 bases). V was trimmed by 2 bases and J by 4 bases, leaving 11 bases between them. Germline V gene lookup returns CDR1 LGHDT and CDR2 YNNKEL (reference sequence). CDR3 length equals 14 residues. The CDR3: CASSQIRGRETQYF. The CDR3 bases are TGTGCCAGCAGCCAAATCAGGGGTCGAGAGACCCAGTACTTC.

The chain joins TRBV15 to TRBJ1-5; 7 nucleotides agree with TRBD1. The CDR3 extends over 15 amino acids. Germline V gene sequence: CDR1 LNHNV, CDR2 YYDKDF (reference sequence). V trimming: 5 bases; J trimming: 5 bases; junction bases outside the gene matches: 9. This chain's CDR3 is CATSALTGNYQPQHF. The DNA of the CDR3 is TGTGCCACCAGCGCCTTGACAGGGAACTATCAGCCCCAGCATTTT.